A single sample is the source of the 5 T cell receptor beta chains below, sequenced in a study of T cells in Graves' hyperthyroidism and ophthalmopathy. Amplification targeted TCR beta CDR3 regions from RNA transcripts. An initial round of RT-PCR targeting the TCR CDR3 relied on the HTBI primer set. TCRdb ran MiXCR on the multiplex PCR reads and lists one entry per CDR3 protein. This table has roughly 550,000 distinct CDR3 sequences, around 15% appearing once. Sequencing was performed on blood. The receptors were gathered from a woman aged 25-40 years with Graves' ophthalmopathy.

This clonotype was counted at least ten times. V is TRBV10-3 and J is TRBJ2-7; D is uncertain. The CDR3 spans 12 residues. Trimming shortened V by 4 bases and J by 4 bases, and 8 bases separated the two germline ends. The germline CDR1 and CDR2 sequences are ENHRY and SYGVKD. CDR3 nucleotides: TGTGCCATCAGTGGGACCAGATACGAGCAGTACTTC. Protein product: CAISGTRYEQYF.

The chain carries TRBV19 and TRBJ1-1; D is unresolved. V lost 3 bases and J 0 bases, leaving 8 bases between the germline ends. The CDR3 length is 14 residues. Germline CDR1 is LNHDA and CDR2 is SQIVND (reference sequence). CDR3 coding DNA: TGTGCCAGTAGTATGGACGCCGTGAACACTGAAGCTTTCTTT. Its translation is CASSMDAVNTEAFF.

Many counts were recorded for this clonotype. The gene calls are TRBV20-1 and TRBJ2-3; TRBD2 is a possible D gene (5 bases). This CDR3 has 11 residues. V gave up 6 bases and J gave up 4 bases, with 8 bases separating them. The germline gives CDR1 DFQATT, CDR2 SNEGSKA (reference sequence). The DNA for the CDR3 is TGCAGTGCCCTACTAGCAGATACGCAGTATTTT. It is translated as CSALLADTQYF.

This clonotype was counted many times. The gene calls are TRBV20-1 and TRBJ2-5, with no clear D. Germline V lookup: CDR1 DFQATT, CDR2 SNEGSKA (reference sequence). Trimming cost V 0 bases and J 5 bases, with 13 bases left between them. There are 14 residues in the CDR3. In DNA form, the CDR3 reads TGCAGTGCTAGAGATGGAAGGGAAGCGGAGACCCAGTACTTC. It translates to CSARDGREAETQYF.

This clonotype has ten or more counts. The genes are TRBV4-3 and TRBJ1-5, with D possibly matching TRBD1 (6 bases). Germline V gene lookup returns CDR1 LGHNA and CDR2 YSLEER. Trimming took off 4 bases at V and 5 bases at J, with 12 bases between the two ends. This CDR3 spans 14 amino acids. In nucleotides, the CDR3 is TGCGCCAGCAGCCCCCAGGGGTATGATCAGCCCCAGCATTTT. Its translation: CASSPQGYDQPQHF.